This passage covers 10 T cell receptor beta chains from one sample sequenced in a study of sequential checkpoint blockade in melanoma. Generated by immunoSEQ multiplex PCR, the TCRdb table keeps only in-frame clones and is missing some. The data hold approximately 23,000 clones, with 75% to 90% observed a single time. This sample's treatment: randomized to nivolumab then ipilimumab (arm A) or the reverse (arm B). The sample here was CD8+ T cells sorted from blood (inferred from file names), taken from a patient given nivolumab and ipilimumab in sequence. The receptor set was obtained from a human donor with melanoma.

In nucleotides, the CDR3 is TGTGCCAGCAGCTTAGATCCAGGGGGCGATGAAAAACTGTTTTTT. Its translation is CASSLDPGGDEKLFF. This chain links TRBV11-2 with TRBJ1-4, with TRBD1 identical over 8 bases. The J segment lost 6 bases and the V segment lost 0 bases, leaving 3 bases of the junction unmatched. In germline, CDR1 is SGHAT, CDR2 FQNNGV. CDR3 length: 15 amino acids.

This clone was found a few times. The chain joins TRBV13 to TRBJ1-4; 7 nucleotides agree with TRBD1. Germline V lookup: CDR1 PRHDT, CDR2 FYEKMQ (reference sequence). The CDR3 is made up of 13 amino acids. V lost 1 base to trimming and J lost 14 bases; unmatched junction nucleotides: 7. CDR3: CASSLDYRGSLFF. The CDR3 nucleotides read TGTGCCAGCAGCTTAGATTACAGGGGAAGCCTGTTTTTT.

The chain joins TRBV7-8 to TRBJ2-3, with 12 bases lining up with TRBD2. The CDR3 is made up of 15 amino acids. V lost 1 base and J lost 5; bases outside the gene matches: 1. Per germline, CDR1 SGHVS and CDR2 FQNEAQ. The CDR3, as DNA: TGTGCCAGCAGCTTAGGGACTAGCGGGGTAGATACGCAGTATTTT. Amino acids: CASSLGTSGVDTQYF. Together with reference TRBV7-8 and TRBJ2-3, the CDR3 gives the full variable domain: GAGVSQSPRYKVAKRGQDVALRCDPISGHVSLFWYQQALGQGPEFLTYFQNEAQLDKSGLPSDRFFAERPEGSVSTLKIQRTQQEDSAVYLCASSLGTSGVDTQYFGPGTRLTVL.

The chain carries TRBV27 and TRBJ2-2; 7 bases fit TRBD2. The CDR3 consists of 17 residues. Trimming at V came to 1 base and at J to 4 bases, leaving 9 bases not matched to a gene. Germline V CDR1 and CDR2: MNHEY, SMNVEV (reference sequence). The CDR3 protein is CASSLFPGLESTGELFF. In nucleotides, the CDR3 is TGTGCCAGCAGTTTATTCCCCGGACTAGAATCCACCGGGGAGCTGTTTTTT.

The chain joins TRBV5-6 to TRBJ2-7, with D unresolved. Germline lookup yields CDR1 SGHDT and CDR2 YYEEEE. The CDR3 has 11 residues. Trimming left V 2 bases short and J 3 bases short, with 3 bases between. In DNA form, the CDR3 reads TGTGCCAGCAGCTTCGGCTACGAGCAGTACTTC. Residues: CASSFGYEQYF.

This sequence joins TRBV4-1 and TRBJ2-7; TRBD2 aligns across 11 bases. V dropped 0 bases and J dropped 3; count of bases not matched to a gene: 7. CDR1 MGHRA and CDR2 YSYEKL come from the germline V gene. The CDR3 loop spans 17 amino acids. In DNA form, the CDR3 reads TGCGCCAGCAGCCAAGATGAGACTAGCGGGATTCTCTACGAGCAGTACTTC. Its protein is CASSQDETSGILYEQYF.

The chain is built from TRBV2 and TRBJ2-3; no clear D. The V end was cut by 7 bases, the J end by 4 bases, with 9 bases between. This CDR3 is 12 amino acids long. Germline V gives CDR1 SNHLY, CDR2 FYNNEI. In nucleotides, the CDR3 is TGTGCCAGCACGGTAGCCCCAGATACGCAGTATTTT. The encoded protein is CASTVAPDTQYF.

This chain uses TRBV7-2 with TRBJ1-2; D may be TRBD1 (6 bases). This CDR3 spans 13 amino acids. Trimming took 5 bases from V and 7 from J, leaving 14 bases between them. Germline lookup yields CDR1 SGHTA and CDR2 FQGNSA. CDR3 nucleotides: TGTGCCAGCAGCCTAAGCAGGGGCGGTGGCTACACCTTC. It codes for CASSLSRGGGYTF.

The genes are TRBV7-2 and TRBJ2-7, with 10 bases fitting TRBD1. This CDR3 is 14 amino acids long. The J segment lost 3 bases and the V segment lost 5 bases, leaving 4 bases of the junction unmatched. Per the germline V gene, CDR1 is SGHTA and CDR2 is FQGNSA. The CDR3 sequence: CASSVGTGVYEQYF. The CDR3 DNA follows: TGTGCCAGCAGCGTAGGGACAGGGGTCTACGAGCAGTACTTC.

This chain joins TRBV4-2 and TRBJ2-3, with TRBD2 matching over 14 bases. J was trimmed by 0 bases and V by 1 base; bases with no gene match: 3. CDR1 and CDR2 (germline): LGHNA, YNFKEQ. The CDR3 sequence is 18 residues long. CDR3 sequence (DNA): TGTGCCAGCAGCCAAGGACTAGCGGGAGGGCCTAGCACAGATACGCAGTATTTT. Translating it yields CASSQGLAGGPSTDTQYF.